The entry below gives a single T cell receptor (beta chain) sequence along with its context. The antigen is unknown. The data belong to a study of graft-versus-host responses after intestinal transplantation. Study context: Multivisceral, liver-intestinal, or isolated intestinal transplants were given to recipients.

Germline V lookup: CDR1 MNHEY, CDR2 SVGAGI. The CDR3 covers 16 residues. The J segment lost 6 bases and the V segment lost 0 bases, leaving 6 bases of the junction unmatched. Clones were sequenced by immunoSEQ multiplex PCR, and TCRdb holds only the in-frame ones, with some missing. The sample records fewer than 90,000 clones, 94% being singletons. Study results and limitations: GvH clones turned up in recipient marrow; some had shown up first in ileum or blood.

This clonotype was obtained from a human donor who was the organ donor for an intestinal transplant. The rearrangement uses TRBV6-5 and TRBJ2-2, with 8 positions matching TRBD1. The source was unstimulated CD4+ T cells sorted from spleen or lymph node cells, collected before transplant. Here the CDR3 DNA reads TGTGCCAGCAGTTACTCGAGGGCAGGGGGCTCCGGGGAGCTGTTTTTT. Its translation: CASSYSRAGGSGELFF.